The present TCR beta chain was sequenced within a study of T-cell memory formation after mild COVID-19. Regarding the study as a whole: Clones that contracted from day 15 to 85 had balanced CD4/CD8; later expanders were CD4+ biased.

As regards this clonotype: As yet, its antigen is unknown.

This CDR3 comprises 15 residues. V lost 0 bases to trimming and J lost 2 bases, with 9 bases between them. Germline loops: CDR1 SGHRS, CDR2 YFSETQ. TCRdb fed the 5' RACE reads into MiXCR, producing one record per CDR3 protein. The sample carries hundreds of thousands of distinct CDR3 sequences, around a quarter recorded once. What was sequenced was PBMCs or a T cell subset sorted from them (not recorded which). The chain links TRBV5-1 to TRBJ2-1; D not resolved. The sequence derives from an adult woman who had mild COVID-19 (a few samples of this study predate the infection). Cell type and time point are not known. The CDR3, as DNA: TGCGCCAGCAGCTTGGATTCTCCTACCTACAATGAGCAGTTCTTC. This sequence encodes CASSLDSPTYNEQFF.